This entry describes one T cell receptor beta chain. Its antigen remains unknown. The entry originates in a study of T cell responses to AZD1222 COVID-19 vaccine. Findings of the study overall: Nearly half of spike-specific TCRs reportedly target variant regions that are unmutated in the B.1.351 and B.1.1.7 variants. The donor group comprised mostly white British people and more females; the analysis possibly underestimated clonal diversity.

The CDR3 consists of 14 residues. Germline loops: CDR1 MDHEN, CDR2 SYDVKM. V gave up 3 bases and J gave up 1 base, with 9 bases separating them. TCRdb's copy holds only in-frame clones and misses some; the assay was immunoSEQ multiplex PCR. The table has about 78,000 clones, 87% seen once. The receptor comes from an adult in good health. The chain recombines TRBV28 with TRBJ1-1; no firm D call. This specimen consisted of peripheral blood, obtained on day 0 of AZD1222 vaccination. CDR3 nucleotide sequence: TGTGCCAGCAGTTTTGGCAGGCCGAACACTGAAGCTTTCTTT. This gives the protein CASSFGRPNTEAFF.